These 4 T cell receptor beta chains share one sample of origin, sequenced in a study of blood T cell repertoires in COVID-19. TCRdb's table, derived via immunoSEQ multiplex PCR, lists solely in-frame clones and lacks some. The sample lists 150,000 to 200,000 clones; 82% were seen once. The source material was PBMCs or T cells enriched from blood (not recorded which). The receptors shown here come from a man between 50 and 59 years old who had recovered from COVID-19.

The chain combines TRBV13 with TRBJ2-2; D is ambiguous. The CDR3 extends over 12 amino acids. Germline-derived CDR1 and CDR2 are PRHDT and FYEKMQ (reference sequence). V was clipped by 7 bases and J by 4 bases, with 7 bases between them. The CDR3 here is CASTRSTGELFF. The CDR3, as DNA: TGTGCCAGCACCCGGAGCACCGGGGAGCTGTTTTTT.

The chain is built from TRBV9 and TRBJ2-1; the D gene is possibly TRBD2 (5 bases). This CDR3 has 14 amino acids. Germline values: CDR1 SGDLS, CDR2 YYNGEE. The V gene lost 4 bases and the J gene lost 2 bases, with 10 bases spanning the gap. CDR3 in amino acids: CASSISGTYNEQFF. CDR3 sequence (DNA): TGTGCCAGCAGCATTTCCGGGACCTACAATGAGCAGTTCTTC.

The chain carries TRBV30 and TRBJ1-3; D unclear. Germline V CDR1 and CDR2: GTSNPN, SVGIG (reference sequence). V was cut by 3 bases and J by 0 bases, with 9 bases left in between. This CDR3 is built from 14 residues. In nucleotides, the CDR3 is TGTGCCTGGAGCCTACAGTCCTCTGGAAACACCATATATTTT. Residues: CAWSLQSSGNTIYF. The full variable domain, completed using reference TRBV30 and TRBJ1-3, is SQTIHQWPATLVQPVGSPLSLECTVEGTSNPNLYWYRQAAGRGLQLLFYSVGIGQISSEVPQNLSASRPQDRQFILSSKKLLLSDSGFYLCAWSLQSSGNTIYFGEGSWLTVV.

CDR3 coding DNA: TGTGCCAGCAGCTTGAACCATGCGGGACAAGAGACCCAGTACTTC. Translated, it gives CASSLNHAGQETQYF. V and J are TRBV5-4 and TRBJ2-5; D may be TRBD2 (6 bases). Trimming stripped 1 base from V and 2 bases from J, with 12 bases between. Germline assignment: CDR1 SGHNT and CDR2 YYREEE (reference sequence). CDR3 length equals 15 residues.